The entry below gives a single T cell receptor (beta chain) sequence along with its context. The data belong to a study of shared clonotypes between healthy human individuals. Data came from immunoSEQ multiplex PCR; TCRdb stores just in-frame clones and leaves some out. This table holds over a million clones, 75% to 85% found once. Specimen: memory CD4+ T cells from PBMCs. The subset was: CD45RA-negative fraction. The clonotype comes from a man between 18 and 35 years old in good health. Some clones in this sample may be carry-over from other donors' samples.

The CDR3 spells CASSGRLAGRTDTQYF. The CDR3 nucleotides are TGCGCCAGCAGCGGACGACTAGCGGGACGAACAGATACGCAGTATTTT. The chain uses TRBV10-2 and TRBJ2-3; 11 nucleotides agree with TRBD2. The CDR3 contains 16 residues. V shed 6 bases, J shed 3 bases, and the junction held 8 bases outside the gene matches. From germline, CDR1 is WSHSY and CDR2 SAAADI.